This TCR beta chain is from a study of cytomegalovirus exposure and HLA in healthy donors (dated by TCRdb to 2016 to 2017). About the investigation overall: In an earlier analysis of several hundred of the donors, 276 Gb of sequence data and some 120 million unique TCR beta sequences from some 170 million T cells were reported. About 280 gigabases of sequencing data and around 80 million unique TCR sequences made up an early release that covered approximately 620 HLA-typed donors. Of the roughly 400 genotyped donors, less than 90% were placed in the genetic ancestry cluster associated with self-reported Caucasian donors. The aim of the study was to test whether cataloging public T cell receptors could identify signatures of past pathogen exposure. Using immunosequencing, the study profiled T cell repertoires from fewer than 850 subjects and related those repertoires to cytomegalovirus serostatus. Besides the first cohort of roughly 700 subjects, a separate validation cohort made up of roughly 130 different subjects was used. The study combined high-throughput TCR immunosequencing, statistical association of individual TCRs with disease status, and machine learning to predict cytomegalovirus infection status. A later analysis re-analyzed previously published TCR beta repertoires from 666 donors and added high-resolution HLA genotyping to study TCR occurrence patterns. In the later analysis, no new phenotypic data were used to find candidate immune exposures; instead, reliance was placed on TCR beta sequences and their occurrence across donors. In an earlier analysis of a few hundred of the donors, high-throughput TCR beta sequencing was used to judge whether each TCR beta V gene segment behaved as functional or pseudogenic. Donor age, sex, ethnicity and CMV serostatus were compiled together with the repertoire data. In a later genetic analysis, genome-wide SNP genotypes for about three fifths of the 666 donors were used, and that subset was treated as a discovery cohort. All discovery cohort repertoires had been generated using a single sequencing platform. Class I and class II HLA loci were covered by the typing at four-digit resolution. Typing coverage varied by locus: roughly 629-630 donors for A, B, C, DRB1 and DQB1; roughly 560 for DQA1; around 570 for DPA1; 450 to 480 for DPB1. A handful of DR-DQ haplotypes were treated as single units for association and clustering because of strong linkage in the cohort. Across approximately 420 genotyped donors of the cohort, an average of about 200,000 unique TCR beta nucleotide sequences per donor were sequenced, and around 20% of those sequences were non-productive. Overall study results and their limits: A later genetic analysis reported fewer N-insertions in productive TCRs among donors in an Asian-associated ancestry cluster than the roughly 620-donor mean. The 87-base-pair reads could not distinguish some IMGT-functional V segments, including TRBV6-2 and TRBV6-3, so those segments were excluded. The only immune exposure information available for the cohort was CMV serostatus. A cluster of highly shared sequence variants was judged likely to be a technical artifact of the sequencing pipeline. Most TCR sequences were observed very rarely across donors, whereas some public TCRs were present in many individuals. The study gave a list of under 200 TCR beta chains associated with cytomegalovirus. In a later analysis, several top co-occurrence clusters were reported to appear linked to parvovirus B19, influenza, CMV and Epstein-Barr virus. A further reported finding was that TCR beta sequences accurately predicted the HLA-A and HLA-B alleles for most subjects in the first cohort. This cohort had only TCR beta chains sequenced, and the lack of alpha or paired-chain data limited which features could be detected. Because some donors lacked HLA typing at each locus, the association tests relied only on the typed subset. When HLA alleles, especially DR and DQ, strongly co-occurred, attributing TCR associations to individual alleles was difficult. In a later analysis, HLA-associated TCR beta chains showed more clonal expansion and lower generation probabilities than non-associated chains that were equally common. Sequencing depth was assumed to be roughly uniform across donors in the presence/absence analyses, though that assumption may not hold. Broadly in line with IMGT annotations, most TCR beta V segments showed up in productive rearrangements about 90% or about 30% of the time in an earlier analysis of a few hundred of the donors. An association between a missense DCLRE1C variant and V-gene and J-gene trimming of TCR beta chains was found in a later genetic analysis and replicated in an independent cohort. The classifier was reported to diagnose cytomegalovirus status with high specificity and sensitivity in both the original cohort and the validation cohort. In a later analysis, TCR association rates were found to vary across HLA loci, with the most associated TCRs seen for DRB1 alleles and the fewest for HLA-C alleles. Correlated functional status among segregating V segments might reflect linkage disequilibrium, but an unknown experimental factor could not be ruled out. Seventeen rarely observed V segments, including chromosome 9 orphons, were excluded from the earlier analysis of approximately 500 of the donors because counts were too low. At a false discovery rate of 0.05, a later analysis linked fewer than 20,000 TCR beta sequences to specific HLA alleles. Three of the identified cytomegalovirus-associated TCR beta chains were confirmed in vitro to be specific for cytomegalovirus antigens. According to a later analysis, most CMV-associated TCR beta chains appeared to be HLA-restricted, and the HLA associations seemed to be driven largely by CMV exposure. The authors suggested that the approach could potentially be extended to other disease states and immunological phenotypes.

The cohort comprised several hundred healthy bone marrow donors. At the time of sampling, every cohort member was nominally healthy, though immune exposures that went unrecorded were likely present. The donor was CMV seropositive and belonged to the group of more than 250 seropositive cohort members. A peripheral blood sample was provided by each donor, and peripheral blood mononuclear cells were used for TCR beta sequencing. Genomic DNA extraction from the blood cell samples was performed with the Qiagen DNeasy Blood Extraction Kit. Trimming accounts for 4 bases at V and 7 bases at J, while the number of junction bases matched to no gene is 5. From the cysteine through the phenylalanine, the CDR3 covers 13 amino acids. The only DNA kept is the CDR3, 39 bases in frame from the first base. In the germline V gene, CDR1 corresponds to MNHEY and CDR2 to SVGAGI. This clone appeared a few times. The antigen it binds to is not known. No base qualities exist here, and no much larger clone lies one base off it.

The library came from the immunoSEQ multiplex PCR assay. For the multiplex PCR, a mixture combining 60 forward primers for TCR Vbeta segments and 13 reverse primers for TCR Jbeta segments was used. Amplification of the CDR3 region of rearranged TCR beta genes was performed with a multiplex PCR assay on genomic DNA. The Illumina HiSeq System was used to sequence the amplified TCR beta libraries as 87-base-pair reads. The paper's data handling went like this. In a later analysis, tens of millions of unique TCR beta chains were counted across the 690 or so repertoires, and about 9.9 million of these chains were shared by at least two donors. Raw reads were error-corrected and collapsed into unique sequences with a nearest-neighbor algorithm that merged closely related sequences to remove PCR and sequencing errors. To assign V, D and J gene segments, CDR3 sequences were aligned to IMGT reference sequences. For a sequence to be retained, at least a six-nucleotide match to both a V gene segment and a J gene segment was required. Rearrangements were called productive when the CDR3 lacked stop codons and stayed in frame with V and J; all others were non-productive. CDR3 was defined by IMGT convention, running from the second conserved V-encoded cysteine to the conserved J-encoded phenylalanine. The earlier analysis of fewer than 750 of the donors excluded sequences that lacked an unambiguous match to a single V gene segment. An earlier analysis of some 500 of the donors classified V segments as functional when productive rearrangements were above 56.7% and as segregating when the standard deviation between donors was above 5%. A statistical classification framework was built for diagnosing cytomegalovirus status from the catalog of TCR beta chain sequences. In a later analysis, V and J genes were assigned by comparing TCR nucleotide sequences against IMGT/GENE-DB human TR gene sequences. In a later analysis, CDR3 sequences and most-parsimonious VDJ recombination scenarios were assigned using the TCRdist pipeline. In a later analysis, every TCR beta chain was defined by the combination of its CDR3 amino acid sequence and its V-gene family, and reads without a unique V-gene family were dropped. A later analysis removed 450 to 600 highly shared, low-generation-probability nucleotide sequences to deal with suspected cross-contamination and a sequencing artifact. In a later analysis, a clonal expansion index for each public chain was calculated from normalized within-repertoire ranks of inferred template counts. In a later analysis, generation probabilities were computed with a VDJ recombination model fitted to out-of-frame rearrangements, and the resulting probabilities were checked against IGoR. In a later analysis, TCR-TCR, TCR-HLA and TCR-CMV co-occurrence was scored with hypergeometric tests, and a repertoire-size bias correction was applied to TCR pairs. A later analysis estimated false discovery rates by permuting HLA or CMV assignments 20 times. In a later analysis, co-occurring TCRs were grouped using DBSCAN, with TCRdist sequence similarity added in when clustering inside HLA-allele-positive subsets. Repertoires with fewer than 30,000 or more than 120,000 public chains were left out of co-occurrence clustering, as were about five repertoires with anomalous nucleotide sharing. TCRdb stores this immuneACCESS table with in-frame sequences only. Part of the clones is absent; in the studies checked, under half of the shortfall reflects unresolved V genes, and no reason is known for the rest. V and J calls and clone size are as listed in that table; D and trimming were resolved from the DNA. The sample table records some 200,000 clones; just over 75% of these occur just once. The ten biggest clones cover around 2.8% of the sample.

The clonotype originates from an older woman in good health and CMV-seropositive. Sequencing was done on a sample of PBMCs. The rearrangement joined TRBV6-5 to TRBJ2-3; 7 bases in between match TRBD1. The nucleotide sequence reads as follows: TGTGCCAGCAGTTTCCACAGGGGAAATACGCAGTATTTT. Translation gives CASSFHRGNTQYF.